This TCR beta chain was captured by sequencing in a study of T cell responses to AZD1222 COVID-19 vaccine. Using immunoSEQ multiplex PCR, the repertoire was profiled, and TCRdb retains in-frame clones only, with some absent. Altogether under 80,000 clones are present, around 88% being singletons, with the ten largest covering 20%. Here the sequenced sample was peripheral blood, taken on day 0 of AZD1222 vaccination. The TCR sequence derives from an adult in good health.

The CDR3 DNA reads TGTGCCAGCTCACCAGCTCTGGGGGGATACGAGCAGTACTTC. Translated, it gives CASSPALGGYEQYF. The genes are TRBV18 and TRBJ2-7; tentative D call: TRBD2 (6 bases). Germline-derived CDR1 and CDR2 are KGHSH and LQKENI. V dropped 2 bases and J dropped 4 bases, with 12 bases sitting between them. This CDR3 is 14 amino acids long.